This section outlines one T cell receptor beta chain sequence together with its context. This entry comes from a study of shared clonotypes between healthy human individuals. Naive CD8 cells were CD45RO-negative, positively selected for CCR7, excluding terminally differentiated effector memory CD45RA+ cells. Sequencing was performed with immunoSEQ multiplex PCR; in TCRdb, only in-frame clones are kept and a portion is missing. The sample has 650,000 to 800,000 clones, about 92% seen once. The ends were cut back, 0 bases at V and 2 bases at J, with 9 bases in the middle. CDR3 length equals 15 residues. CDR1 is SGDLS and CDR2 is YYNGEE in the germline V gene.

The receptor's source is a man aged 25-40 years in good health. This chain links TRBV9 with TRBJ2-1; the D gene is possibly TRBD2 (5 bases). The sequenced sample was naive CD8+ T cells sorted from blood. CDR3: CASSVGPSPYNEQFF. The CDR3 DNA follows: TGTGCCAGCAGCGTAGGGCCTAGCCCCTACAATGAGCAGTTCTTC.